This TCR beta chain appears in the sequencing data of a study of OX40 agonist ivuxolimab in advanced cancers. The wider study: From 23 to 79 years was the age range, with a mean of 60 years, and about 78% were male. Study conclusions and caveats: At 0.1 to 3.0 mg/kg and by week 6, clonal expansion occurred in CD4+ and CD8+ blood T cells.

Produced via immunoSEQ multiplex PCR; TCRdb's table is partial and in-frame only. The repertoire has around 63,000 clones, 85% to 90% of them found once; the top ten carry 11%. A remark on this clone: The antigen is undetermined.

CDR3 length: 17 amino acids. Trimming pared 3 bases from V and 0 bases from J, leaving 12 bases between. Germline values: CDR1 MNHNS, CDR2 SASEGT. The chain employs TRBV6-1 and TRBJ2-6, with D perhaps TRBD1 or TRBD2 (5 bases each). The sample in question was CD4+ or CD8+ T cells sorted from blood, obtained in a trial of the OX40 agonist ivuxolimab. The sequence was obtained from an adult with an advanced solid tumor such as melanoma, head and neck, liver or kidney cancer. The CDR3 is CASSDLAGSSGANVLTF. CDR3 nucleotide sequence: TGTGCCAGCAGTGACCTGGCAGGGAGCTCTGGGGCCAACGTCCTGACTTTC.